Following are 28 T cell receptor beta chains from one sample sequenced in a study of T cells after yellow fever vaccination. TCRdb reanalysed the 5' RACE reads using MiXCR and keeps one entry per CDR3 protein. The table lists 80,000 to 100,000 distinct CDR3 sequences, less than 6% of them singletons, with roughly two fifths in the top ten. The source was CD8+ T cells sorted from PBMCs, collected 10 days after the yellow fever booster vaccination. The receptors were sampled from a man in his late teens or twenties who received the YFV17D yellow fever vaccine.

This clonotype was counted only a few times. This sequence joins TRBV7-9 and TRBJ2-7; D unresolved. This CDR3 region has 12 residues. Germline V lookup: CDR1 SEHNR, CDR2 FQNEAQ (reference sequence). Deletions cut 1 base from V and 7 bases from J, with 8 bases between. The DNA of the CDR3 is TGTGCCAGCAGCTTAGGTCCTGTGGAGCAGTACGTC. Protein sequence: CASSLGPVEQYV.

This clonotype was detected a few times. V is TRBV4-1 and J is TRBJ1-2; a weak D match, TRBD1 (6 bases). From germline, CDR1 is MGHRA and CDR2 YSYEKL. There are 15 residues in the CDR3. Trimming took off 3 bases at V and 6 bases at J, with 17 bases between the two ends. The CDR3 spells CASSQRGGVENGYTF. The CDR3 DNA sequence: TGCGCCAGCAGCCAGAGGGGGGGAGTTGAGAATGGCTACACCTTC.

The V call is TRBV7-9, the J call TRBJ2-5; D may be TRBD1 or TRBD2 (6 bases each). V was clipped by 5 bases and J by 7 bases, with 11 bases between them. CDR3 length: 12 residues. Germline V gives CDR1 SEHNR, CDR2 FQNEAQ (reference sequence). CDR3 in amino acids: CASSPGEATQYF. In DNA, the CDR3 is TGTGCCAGCAGCCCAGGGGAGGCGACCCAGTACTTC.

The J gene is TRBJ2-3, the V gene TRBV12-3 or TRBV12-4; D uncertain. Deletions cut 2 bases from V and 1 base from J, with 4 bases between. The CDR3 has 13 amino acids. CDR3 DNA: TGTGCCAGCAGTTTAACTCGCACAGATACGCAGTATTTT. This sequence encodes CASSLTRTDTQYF.

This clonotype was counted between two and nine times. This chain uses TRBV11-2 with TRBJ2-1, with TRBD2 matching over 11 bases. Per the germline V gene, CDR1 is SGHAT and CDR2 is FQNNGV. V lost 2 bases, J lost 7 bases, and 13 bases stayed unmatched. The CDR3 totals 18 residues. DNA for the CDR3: TGTGCCAGCAGCTTACCTTATAGCGGGGGGGCCATATCGAATGAGCAGTTCTTC. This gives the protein CASSLPYSGGAISNEQFF.

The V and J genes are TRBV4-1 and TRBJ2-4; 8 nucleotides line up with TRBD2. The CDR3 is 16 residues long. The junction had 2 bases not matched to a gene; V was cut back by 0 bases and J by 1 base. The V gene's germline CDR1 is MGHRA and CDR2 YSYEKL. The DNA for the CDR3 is TGCGCCAGCAGCCAAGAGCCGGGGGGGGCCAAAAACATTCAGTACTTC. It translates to CASSQEPGGAKNIQYF.

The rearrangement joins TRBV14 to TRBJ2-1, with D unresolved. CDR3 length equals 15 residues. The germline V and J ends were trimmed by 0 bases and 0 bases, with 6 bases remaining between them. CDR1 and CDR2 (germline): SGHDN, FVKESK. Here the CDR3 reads CASSQDPSSYNEQFF. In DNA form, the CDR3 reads TGTGCCAGCAGCCAAGATCCGAGCTCCTACAATGAGCAGTTCTTC.

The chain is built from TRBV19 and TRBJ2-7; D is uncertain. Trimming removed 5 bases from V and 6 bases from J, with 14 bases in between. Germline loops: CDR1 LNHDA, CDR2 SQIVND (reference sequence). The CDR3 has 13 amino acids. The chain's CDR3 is CASSGDPQREQYF. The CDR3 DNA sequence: TGTGCCAGTAGTGGCGACCCTCAGCGCGAGCAGTACTTC. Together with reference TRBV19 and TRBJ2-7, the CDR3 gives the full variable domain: DGGITQSPKYLFRKEGQNVTLSCEQNLNHDAMYWYRQDPGQGLRLIYYSQIVNDFQKGDIAEGYSVSREKKESFPLTVTSAQKNPTAFYLCASSGDPQREQYFGPGTRLTVT.

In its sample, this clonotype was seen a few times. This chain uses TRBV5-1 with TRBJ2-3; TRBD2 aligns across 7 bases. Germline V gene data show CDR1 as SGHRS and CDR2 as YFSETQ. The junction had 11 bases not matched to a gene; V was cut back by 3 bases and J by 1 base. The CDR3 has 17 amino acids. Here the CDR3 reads CASSWDYSPLRTDTQYF. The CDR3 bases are TGCGCCAGCAGCTGGGACTACTCCCCTCTCCGCACAGATACGCAGTATTTT.

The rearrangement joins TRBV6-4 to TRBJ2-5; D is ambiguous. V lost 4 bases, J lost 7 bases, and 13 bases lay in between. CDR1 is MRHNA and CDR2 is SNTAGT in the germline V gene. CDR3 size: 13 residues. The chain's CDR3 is CASSVAPHGTQYF. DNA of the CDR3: TGTGCCAGCAGTGTAGCCCCCCACGGGACCCAGTACTTC.

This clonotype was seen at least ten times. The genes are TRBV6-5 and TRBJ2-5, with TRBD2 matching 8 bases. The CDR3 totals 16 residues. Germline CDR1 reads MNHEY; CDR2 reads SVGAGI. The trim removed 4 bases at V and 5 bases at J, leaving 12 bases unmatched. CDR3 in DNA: TGTGCCAGCAGTTTGGCAAGCGGGGGCGCCGGGGAGACCCAGTACTTC. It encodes CASSLASGGAGETQYF.

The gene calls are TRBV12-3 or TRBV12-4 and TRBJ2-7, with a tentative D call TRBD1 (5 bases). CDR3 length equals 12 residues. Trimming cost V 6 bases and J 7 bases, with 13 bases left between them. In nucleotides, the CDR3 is TGTGCCAGCAGCCAGGGCTGGGAAGAGCAGTACTTC. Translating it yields CASSQGWEEQYF.

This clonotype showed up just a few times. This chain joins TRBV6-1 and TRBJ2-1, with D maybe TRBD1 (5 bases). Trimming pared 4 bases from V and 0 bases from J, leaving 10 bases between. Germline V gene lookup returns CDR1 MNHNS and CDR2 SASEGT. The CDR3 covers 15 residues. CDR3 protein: CASSVDTGSYNEQFF. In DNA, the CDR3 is TGTGCCAGCAGTGTGGACACGGGCTCCTACAATGAGCAGTTCTTC.

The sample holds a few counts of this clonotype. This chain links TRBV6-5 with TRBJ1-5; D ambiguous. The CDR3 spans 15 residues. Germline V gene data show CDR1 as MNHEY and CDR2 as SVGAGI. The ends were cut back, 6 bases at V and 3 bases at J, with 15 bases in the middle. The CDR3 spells CASRLADGANQPQHF. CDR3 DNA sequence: TGTGCCAGCAGGTTAGCGGACGGCGCCAATCAGCCCCAGCATTTT.

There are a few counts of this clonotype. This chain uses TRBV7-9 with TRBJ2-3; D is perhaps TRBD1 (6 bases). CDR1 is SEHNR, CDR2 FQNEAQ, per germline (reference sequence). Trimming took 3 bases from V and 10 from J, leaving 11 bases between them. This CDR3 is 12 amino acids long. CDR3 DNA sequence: TGTGCCAGCAGCTTGGTGGGACAACCGCAGTATTTT. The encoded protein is CASSLVGQPQYF.

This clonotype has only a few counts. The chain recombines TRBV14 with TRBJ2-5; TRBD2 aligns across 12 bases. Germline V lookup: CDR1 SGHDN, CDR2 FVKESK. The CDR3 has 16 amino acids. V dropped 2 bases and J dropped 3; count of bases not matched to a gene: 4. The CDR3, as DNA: TGTGCCAGCAGCCAACCGACTAGCGGGGGCGAAGAGACCCAGTACTTC. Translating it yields CASSQPTSGGEETQYF.

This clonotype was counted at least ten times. The CDR3 is CASSPRGGPYNEQFF. In DNA form, the CDR3 reads TGTGCCAGCAGCCCGAGGGGGGGACCCTACAATGAGCAGTTCTTC. This chain links TRBV5-5 with TRBJ2-1; tentative D call: TRBD2 (7 bases). CDR1 and CDR2 (germline): SGHKS, YYEKEE (reference sequence). Trimming cost V 4 bases and J 2 bases, with 13 bases left between them. This CDR3 has 15 residues.

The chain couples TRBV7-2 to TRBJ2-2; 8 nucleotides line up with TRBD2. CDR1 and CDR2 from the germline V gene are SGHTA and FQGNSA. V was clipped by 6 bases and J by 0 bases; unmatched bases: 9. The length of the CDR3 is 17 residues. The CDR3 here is CASSLPARGANTGELFF. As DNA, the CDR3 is TGTGCCAGCAGTCTCCCTGCGCGGGGGGCGAACACCGGGGAGCTGTTTTTT.

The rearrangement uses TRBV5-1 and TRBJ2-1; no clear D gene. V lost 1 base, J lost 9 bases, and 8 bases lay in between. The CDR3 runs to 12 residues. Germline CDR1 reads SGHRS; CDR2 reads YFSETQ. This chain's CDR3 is CASSLLGGEQFF. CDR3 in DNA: TGCGCCAGCAGCTTGCTGGGTGGTGAGCAGTTCTTC.

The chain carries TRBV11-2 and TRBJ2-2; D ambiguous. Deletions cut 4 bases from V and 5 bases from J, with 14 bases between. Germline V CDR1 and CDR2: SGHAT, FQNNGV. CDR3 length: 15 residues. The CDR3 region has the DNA TGTGCCAGCAGCTCCTCCGACCCGATGACCGGGGAGCTGTTTTTT. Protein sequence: CASSSSDPMTGELFF.

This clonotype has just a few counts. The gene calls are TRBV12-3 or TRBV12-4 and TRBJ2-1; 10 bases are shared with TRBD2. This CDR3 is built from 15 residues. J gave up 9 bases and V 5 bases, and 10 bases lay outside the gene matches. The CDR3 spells CASSNLAGAEREQFF. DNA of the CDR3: TGTGCCAGCAGTAATCTAGCGGGGGCAGAACGTGAGCAGTTCTTC.

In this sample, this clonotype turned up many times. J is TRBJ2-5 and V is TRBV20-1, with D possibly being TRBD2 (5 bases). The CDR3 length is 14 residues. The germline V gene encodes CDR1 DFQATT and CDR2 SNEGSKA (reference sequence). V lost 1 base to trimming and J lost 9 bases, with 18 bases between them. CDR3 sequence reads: CSARVQSTRGPQYF. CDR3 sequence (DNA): TGCAGTGCTAGAGTCCAGTCGACTCGAGGGCCCCAGTACTTC.

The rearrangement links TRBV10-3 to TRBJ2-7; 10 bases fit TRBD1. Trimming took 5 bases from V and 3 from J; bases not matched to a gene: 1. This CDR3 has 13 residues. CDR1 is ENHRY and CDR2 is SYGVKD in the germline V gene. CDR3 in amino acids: CAISRTGGYEQYV. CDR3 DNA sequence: TGTGCCATCAGTCGGACAGGGGGCTACGAGCAGTACGTC.

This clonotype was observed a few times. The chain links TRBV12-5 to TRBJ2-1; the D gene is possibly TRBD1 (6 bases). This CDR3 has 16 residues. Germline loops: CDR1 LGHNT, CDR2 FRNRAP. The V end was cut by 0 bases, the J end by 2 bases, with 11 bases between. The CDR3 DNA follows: TGTGCTAGTGGTTTGGTACACACAGGGCCCTACAATGAGCAGTTCTTC. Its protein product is CASGLVHTGPYNEQFF.

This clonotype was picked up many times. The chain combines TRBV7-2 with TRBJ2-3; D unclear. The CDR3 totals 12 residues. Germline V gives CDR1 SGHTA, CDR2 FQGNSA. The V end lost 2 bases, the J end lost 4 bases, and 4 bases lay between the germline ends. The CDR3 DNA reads TGTGCCAGCAGCTTACAATCAGATACGCAGTATTTT. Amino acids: CASSLQSDTQYF.

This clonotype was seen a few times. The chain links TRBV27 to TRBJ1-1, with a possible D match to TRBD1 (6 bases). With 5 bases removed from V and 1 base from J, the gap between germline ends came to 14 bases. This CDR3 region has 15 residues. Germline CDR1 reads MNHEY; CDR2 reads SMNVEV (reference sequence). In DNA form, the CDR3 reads TGTGCCAGCAGTCCCCTTGGGGGGGCGAACACTGAAGCTTTCTTT. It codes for CASSPLGGANTEAFF.

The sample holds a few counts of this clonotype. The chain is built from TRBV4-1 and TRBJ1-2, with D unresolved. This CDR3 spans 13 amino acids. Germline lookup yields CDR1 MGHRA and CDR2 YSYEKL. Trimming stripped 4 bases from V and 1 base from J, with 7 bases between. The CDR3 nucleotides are TGCGCCAGCAGCCCAGGAGATAACTATGGCTACACCTTC. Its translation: CASSPGDNYGYTF.

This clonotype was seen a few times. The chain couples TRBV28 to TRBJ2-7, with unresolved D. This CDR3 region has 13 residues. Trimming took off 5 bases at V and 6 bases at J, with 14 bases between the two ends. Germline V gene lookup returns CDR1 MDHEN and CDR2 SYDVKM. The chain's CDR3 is CASSPPLTVEQYV. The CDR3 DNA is TGTGCCAGCAGTCCCCCCCTCACCGTCGAGCAGTACGTC.